These 21 T cell receptor beta chains came from one sample sequenced in a study of T cell responses to AZD1222 COVID-19 vaccine. Profiled with immunoSEQ multiplex PCR; TCRdb holds only in-frame clones, not every one. The sample has about 81,000 clones, more than 85% seen once. Sequencing was performed on peripheral blood, taken 28 days after the second AZD1222 dose. These receptors were obtained from an adult who received the AZD1222 COVID-19 vaccine.

This rearrangement joins TRBV7-3 to TRBJ1-1; D is unresolved. CDR3 length: 13 residues. The V gene lost 6 bases and the J gene lost 3 bases, with 11 bases spanning the gap. Germline values: CDR1 SGHTA, CDR2 FQGTGA. The CDR3 region has the DNA TGTGCCAGCAGACTCGGGCGGGACACTGAAGCTTTCTTT. It specifies CASRLGRDTEAFF.

The rearrangement links TRBV27 to TRBJ2-5, with TRBD1 identical over 7 bases. CDR1 and CDR2 (germline): MNHEY, SMNVEV (reference sequence). CDR3 length: 13 residues. The junction had 6 bases not matched to a gene; V was cut back by 6 bases and J by 5 bases. The CDR3, as DNA: TGTGCCAGCAGCCCTCACAGGGGTGAGACCCAGTACTTC. Protein sequence: CASSPHRGETQYF.

V gene TRBV28 combines with J gene TRBJ1-1; D perhaps matches TRBD1 (5 bases). This CDR3 is 12 amino acids long. Germline V gene lookup returns CDR1 MDHEN and CDR2 SYDVKM. Trimming took 2 bases from V and 5 from J, leaving 6 bases between them. The CDR3 nucleotides are TGTGCCAGCAGTTTAGGGACGACTGAAGCTTTCTTT. It encodes CASSLGTTEAFF.

The genes are TRBV4-3 and TRBJ1-3; unclear D gene. CDR3 length: 17 amino acids. Germline assignment: CDR1 LGHNA and CDR2 YSLEER. Trimming removed 4 bases at V and 0 bases at J, with 16 bases between. The CDR3 DNA follows: TGCGCCAGCAGCCCTTCCCTCGGTCGGGACTCTGGAAACACCATATATTTT. Amino acids: CASSPSLGRDSGNTIYF.

The chain recombines TRBV27 with TRBJ2-2; 10 positions match TRBD2. V gave up 3 bases and J gave up 6 bases; unmatched junction bases: 4. The CDR3 is made up of 15 amino acids. Germline CDR1 and CDR2: MNHEY and SMNVEV (reference sequence). The CDR3 bases are TGTGCCAGCAGTTTGCTAGCGGGAGTCCCCGGGGAGCTGTTTTTT. Translated, it gives CASSLLAGVPGELFF.

The V and J genes are TRBV27 and TRBJ1-4; D is undetermined. This CDR3 comprises 14 residues. V dropped 0 bases and J dropped 8 bases, with 10 bases sitting between them. CDR1 MNHEY and CDR2 SMNVEV come from the germline V gene (reference sequence). CDR3 residues: CASSLSGEPEKLFF. In DNA form, the CDR3 reads TGTGCCAGCAGTTTATCAGGAGAACCCGAAAAACTGTTTTTT.

The chain carries TRBV7-2 and TRBJ2-3; 10 bases line up with TRBD2. With 5 bases clipped from V and 5 bases from J, the junction kept 4 bases outside the gene matches. This CDR3 spans 14 amino acids. In germline, CDR1 is SGHTA, CDR2 FQGNSA. The CDR3 DNA is TGTGCCAGCAGCCCTGGACTAGCGGAAGATACGCAGTATTTT. Translated: CASSPGLAEDTQYF.

The genes are TRBV9 and TRBJ2-1, with TRBD2 matching over 8 bases. CDR1 SGDLS and CDR2 YYNGEE come from the germline V gene. V trimming: 4 bases; J trimming: 10 bases; junction bases outside the gene matches: 7. The CDR3 totals 13 residues. The CDR3 nucleotides read TGTGCCAGCAGCATGACGCGGGAGGACGAGCAGTTCTTC. It yields the protein CASSMTREDEQFF.

The CDR3 nucleotides are TGTGCCAGCAGCTTTATGGGGAGGAATGGCTACACCTTC. Translating gives CASSFMGRNGYTF. V and J are TRBV5-4 and TRBJ1-2; D not resolved. V lost 2 bases and J lost 6, with 11 bases in between. The CDR3 is made up of 13 amino acids. CDR1 is SGHNT, CDR2 YYREEE, per germline (reference sequence).

The V gene is TRBV5-4, the J gene TRBJ2-2, with D possibly TRBD1 on 7 matching bases. This CDR3 region has 15 residues. V lost 4 bases to trimming and J lost 1 base, with 11 bases between them. Germline V gene data show CDR1 as SGHNT and CDR2 as YYREEE (reference sequence). The CDR3 here is CASSQGGVNTGELFF. The DNA for the CDR3 is TGTGCCAGCAGCCAGGGGGGTGTGAACACCGGGGAGCTGTTTTTT.

The rearrangement uses TRBV28 and TRBJ2-7, with 8 bases that match TRBD1. V shed 6 bases and J 10 bases; nucleotides not matched to a gene: 5. The CDR3 totals 11 residues. The germline gives CDR1 MDHEN, CDR2 SYDVKM. The CDR3 loop reads CASSDPGGQYF. Written as DNA, the CDR3 is TGTGCCAGCAGCGACCCAGGGGGCCAGTACTTC.

The rearrangement links TRBV4-3 to TRBJ2-3, with TRBD2 matching over 11 bases. The V segment lost 3 bases and the J segment 4 bases; nucleotides outside the gene matches: 9. This CDR3 comprises 17 residues. From germline, CDR1 is LGHNA and CDR2 YSLEER. The CDR3 region has the DNA TGCGCCAGCAGCCAGGTTCTAGCGGGAGGTCAGGCAGATACGCAGTATTTT. Translating gives CASSQVLAGGQADTQYF.

The V and J genes are TRBV2 and TRBJ2-7, with D unclear. Germline V gene data show CDR1 as SNHLY and CDR2 as FYNNEI. The CDR3 contains 13 residues. Trimming removed 2 bases at V and 4 bases at J, with 9 bases between. CDR3 coding DNA: TGTGCCAGCAGTGAATCATTGGGTTACGAGCAGTACTTC. Protein sequence: CASSESLGYEQYF.

The chain has TRBV3-1 (or the pseudogene TRBV3-2) and TRBJ2-7, with a tentative D call TRBD1 (6 bases). This CDR3 has 12 residues. Germline V CDR1 and CDR2: LGHDT, YNNKEL (reference sequence). V lost 4 bases, J lost 5 bases, and 9 bases lay in between. The CDR3 protein is CASSRNRDEQYF. DNA of the CDR3: TGTGCCAGCAGCCGCAACAGGGACGAGCAGTACTTC.

The CDR3 coding sequence is TGTGCCAGCAGCTGGGGCCTCGGACACGAGCAGTTCTTC. Protein product: CASSWGLGHEQFF. The V call is TRBV5-6, the J call TRBJ2-1; maybe TRBD1 (5 bases). Germline V gene data show CDR1 as SGHDT and CDR2 as YYEEEE. The CDR3 has 13 amino acids. Trimming took 3 bases from V and 10 from J, leaving 14 bases between them.

A few counts support this clone. J is TRBJ2-2 and V is TRBV7-6; D may be TRBD1 or TRBD2 (5 bases each). Germline V lookup: CDR1 SGHVS, CDR2 FNYEAQ. This CDR3 contains 16 residues. Trimming pared 1 base from V and 3 bases from J, leaving 12 bases between. The CDR3 loop is CASSLGRDGYTGELFF. The CDR3 coding sequence is TGTGCCAGCAGCTTAGGTCGGGACGGCTACACCGGGGAGCTGTTTTTT.

The chain recombines TRBV28 with TRBJ1-5, with a tentative D call TRBD1 (5 bases). Trimming took off 9 bases at V and 4 bases at J, with 16 bases between the two ends. Germline CDR1 MDHEN, CDR2 SYDVKM. The CDR3 covers 14 residues. As DNA, the CDR3 is TGTGCCAGTAAAACGGGGCAGGAGAATCAGCCCCAGCATTTT. Encoded protein: CASKTGQENQPQHF.

This clone showed up just once. The chain carries TRBV19 and TRBJ1-2, with 12 positions matching TRBD1. The CDR3 loop spans 14 amino acids. Trimming removed 11 bases from V and 8 bases from J; junction bases left unmatched: 12. CDR1 and CDR2 (germline): LNHDA, SQIVND (reference sequence). CDR3 protein: CAVGTGGRSEGYTF. DNA for the CDR3: TGTGCCGTTGGGACAGGGGGCCGATCGGAGGGCTACACCTTC.

V usage is TRBV19 and J usage is TRBJ2-6; 7 bases are shared with TRBD1. The ends lost 11 bases at V and 12 bases at J; junction bases unmatched: 13. The CDR3 length is 13 residues. CDR1 is LNHDA and CDR2 is SQIVND in the germline V gene (reference sequence). The CDR3 DNA follows: TGTGCCGGGTTACAGGGGAACAGCGGCGTCCTGACTTTC. This encodes CAGLQGNSGVLTF.

The chain uses TRBV5-1 and TRBJ2-2; D unclear. Per germline, CDR1 SGHRS and CDR2 YFSETQ. V lost 2 bases, J lost 1 base, and 12 bases lay in between. This CDR3 contains 16 residues. CDR3 sequence reads: CASSFGSSWNTGELFF. The CDR3 nucleotides are TGCGCCAGCAGCTTCGGGTCTTCTTGGAACACCGGGGAGCTGTTTTTT. The variable domain in full, completed from reference TRBV5-1 and TRBJ2-2, reads KAGVTQTPRYLIKTRGQQVTLSCSPISGHRSVSWYQQTPGQGLQFLFEYFSETQRNKGNFPGRFSGRQFSNSRSEMNVSTLELGDSALYLCASSFGSSWNTGELFFGEGSRLTVL.

The chain uses TRBV21-1 and TRBJ1-1. TRBV21-1 is marked as a pseudogene. This CDR3 spans 13 amino acids. CDR3 in amino acids: CASSKAENTEAFF. The CDR3, as DNA: TGTGCCAGCAGCAAAGCAGAGAACACTGAAGCTTTCTTT.